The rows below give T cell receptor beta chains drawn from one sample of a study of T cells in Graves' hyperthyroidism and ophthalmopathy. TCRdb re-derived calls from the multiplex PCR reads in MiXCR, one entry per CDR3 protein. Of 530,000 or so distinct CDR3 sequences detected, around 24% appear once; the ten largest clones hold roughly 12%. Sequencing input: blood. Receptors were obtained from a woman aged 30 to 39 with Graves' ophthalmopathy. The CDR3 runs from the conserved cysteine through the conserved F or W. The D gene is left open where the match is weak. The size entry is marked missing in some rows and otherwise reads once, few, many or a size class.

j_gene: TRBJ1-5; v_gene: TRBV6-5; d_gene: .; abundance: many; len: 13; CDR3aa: CASIMTANQPQHF; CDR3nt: TGTGCCAGCATCATGACAGCGAATCAGCCCCAGCATTTT
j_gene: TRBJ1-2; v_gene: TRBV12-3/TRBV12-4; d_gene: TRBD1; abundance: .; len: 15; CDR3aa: CASSLGQGQSYGYTF; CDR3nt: TGTGCCAGCAGTTTAGGACAGGGTCAATCCTATGGCTACACCTTC
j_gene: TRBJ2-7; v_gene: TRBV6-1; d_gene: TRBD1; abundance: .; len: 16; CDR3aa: CASSSLGQGNAREQYF; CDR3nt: TGTGCCAGCAGCTCCCTGGGACAGGGGAATGCCAGGGAGCAGTACTTC
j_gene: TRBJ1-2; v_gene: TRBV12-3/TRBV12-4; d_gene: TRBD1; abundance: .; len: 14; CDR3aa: CASSFQGQKDGYTF; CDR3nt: TGTGCCAGCAGTTTCCAGGGACAGAAAGATGGCTACACCTTC
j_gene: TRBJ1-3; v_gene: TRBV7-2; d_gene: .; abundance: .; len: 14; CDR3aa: CASSFTLTGNTIYF; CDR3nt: TGTGCCAGCAGCTTCACACTAACTGGAAACACCATATATTTT
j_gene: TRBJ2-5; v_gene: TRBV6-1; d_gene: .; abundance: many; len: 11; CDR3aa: CVTVGQETQYF; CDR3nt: TGTGTCACGGTAGGACAAGAGACCCAGTACTTC
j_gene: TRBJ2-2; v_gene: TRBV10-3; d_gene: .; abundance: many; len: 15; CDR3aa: CAITGGPMNTGELFF; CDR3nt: TGTGCCATCACGGGGGGCCCAATGAACACCGGGGAGCTGTTTTTT
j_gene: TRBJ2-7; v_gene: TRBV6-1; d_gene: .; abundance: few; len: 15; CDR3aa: CASRNEGSRAYEQYF; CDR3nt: TGTGCCAGCAGAAACGAAGGGTCTAGGGCCTACGAGCAGTACTTC
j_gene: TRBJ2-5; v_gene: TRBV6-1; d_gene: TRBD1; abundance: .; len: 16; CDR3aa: CASSQLGQGWRETQYF; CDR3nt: TGTGCCAGCAGCCAACTGGGACAGGGCTGGAGAGAGACCCAGTACTTC
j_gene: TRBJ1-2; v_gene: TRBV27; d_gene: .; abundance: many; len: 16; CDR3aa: CASSAADTLFNYGYTF; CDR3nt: TGTGCCAGCAGTGCCGCCGACACACTATTTAACTATGGCTACACCTTC
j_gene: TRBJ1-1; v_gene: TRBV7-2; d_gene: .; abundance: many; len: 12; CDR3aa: CASSLEDTEAFF; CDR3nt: TGTGCCAGCAGCTTAGAAGACACTGAAGCTTTCTTT
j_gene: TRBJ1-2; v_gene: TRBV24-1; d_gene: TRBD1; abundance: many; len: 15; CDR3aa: CATSEPGQGAYGYTF; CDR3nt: TGTGCCACCAGTGAACCAGGACAGGGAGCCTATGGCTACACCTTC
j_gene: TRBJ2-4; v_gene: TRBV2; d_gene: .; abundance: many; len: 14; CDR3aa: CASIKTPAKNIQYF; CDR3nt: TGTGCCAGCATCAAGACTCCAGCCAAAAACATTCAGTACTTC
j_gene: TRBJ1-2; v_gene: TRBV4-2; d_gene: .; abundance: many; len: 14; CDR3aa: CASSQEWTNYGYTF; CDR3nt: TGTGCCAGCAGCCAAGAGTGGACAAACTATGGCTACACCTTC
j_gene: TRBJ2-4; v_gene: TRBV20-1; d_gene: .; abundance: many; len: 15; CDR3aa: CSARVMGDRQNIQYF; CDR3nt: TGCAGTGCTAGGGTAATGGGGGACCGCCAAAACATTCAGTACTTC
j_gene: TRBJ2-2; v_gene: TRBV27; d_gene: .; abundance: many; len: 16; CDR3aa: CASTQSPAGLAGELFF; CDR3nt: TGTGCCAGCACCCAATCGCCGGCAGGGCTAGCCGGGGAGCTGTTTTTT
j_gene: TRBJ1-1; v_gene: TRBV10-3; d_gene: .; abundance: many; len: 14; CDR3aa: CAISVDRGNTEAFF; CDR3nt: TGTGCCATCAGTGTCGATAGGGGGAACACTGAAGCTTTCTTT
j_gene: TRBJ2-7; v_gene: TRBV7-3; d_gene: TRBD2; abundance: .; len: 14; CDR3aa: CASSLTSGNYEQYF; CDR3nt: TGTGCCAGCAGCTTAACTAGCGGGAATTACGAGCAGTACTTC
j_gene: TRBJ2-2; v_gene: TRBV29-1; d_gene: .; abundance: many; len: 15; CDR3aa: CSVEVYTGYTGELFF; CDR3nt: TGCAGCGTTGAAGTATATACAGGGTACACCGGGGAGCTGTTTTTT
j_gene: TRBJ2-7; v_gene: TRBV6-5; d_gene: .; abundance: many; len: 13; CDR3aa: CASSFGTISEQYF; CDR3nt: TGTGCCAGCAGTTTCGGGACCATTAGCGAGCAGTACTTC
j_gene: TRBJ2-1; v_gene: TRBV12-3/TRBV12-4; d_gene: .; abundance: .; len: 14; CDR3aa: CASSLAAGAAEQFF; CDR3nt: TGTGCCAGCAGTTTAGCGGCAGGGGCAGCTGAGCAGTTCTTC
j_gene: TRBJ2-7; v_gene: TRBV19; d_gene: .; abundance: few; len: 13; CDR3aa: CASSIALAREQYF; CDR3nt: TGTGCCAGTAGTATCGCCCTAGCCAGAGAGCAGTACTTC
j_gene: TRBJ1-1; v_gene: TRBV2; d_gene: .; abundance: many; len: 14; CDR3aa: CASSEAGGWTEAFF; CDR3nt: TGTGCCAGCAGTGAAGCAGGGGGTTGGACTGAAGCTTTCTTT
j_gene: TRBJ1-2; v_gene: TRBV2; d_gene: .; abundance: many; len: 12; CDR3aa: CARSGADYGYTF; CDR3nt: TGTGCCAGGTCCGGAGCGGACTATGGCTACACCTTC
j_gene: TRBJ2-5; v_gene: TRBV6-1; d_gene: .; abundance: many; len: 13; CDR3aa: CASSEVVQETQYF; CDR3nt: TGTGCCAGCAGTGAAGTCGTTCAAGAGACCCAGTACTTC
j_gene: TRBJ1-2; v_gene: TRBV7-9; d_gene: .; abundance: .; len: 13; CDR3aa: CASSVGENYGYTF; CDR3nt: TGTGCCAGCAGCGTAGGCGAAAACTATGGCTACACCTTC
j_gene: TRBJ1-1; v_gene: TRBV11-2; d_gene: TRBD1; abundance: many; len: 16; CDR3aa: CASSLEDRGPDTEAFF; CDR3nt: TGTGCCAGCAGCTTAGAGGACAGGGGGCCGGACACTGAAGCTTTCTTT
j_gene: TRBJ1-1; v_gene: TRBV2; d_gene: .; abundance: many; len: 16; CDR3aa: CASSAPRGAKNTEAFF; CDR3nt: TGTGCCAGCAGTGCCCCCAGGGGCGCGAAGAACACTGAAGCTTTCTTT
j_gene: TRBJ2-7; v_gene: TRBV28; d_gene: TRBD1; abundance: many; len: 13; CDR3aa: CASRNRGNYEQYF; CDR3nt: TGTGCCAGCAGGAACAGGGGCAACTACGAGCAGTACTTC
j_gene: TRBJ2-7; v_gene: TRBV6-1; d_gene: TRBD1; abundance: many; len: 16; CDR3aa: CASSRVSETGIYEQYF; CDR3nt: TGTGCCAGCAGTAGGGTCTCCGAGACAGGGATATACGAGCAGTACTTC
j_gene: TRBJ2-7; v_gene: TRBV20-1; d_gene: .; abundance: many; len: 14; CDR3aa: CSARDRSEGYEQYF; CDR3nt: TGCAGTGCTAGAGATCGAAGCGAGGGTTACGAGCAGTACTTC
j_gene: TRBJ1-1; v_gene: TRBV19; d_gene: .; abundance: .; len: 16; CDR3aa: CASSLPSWTGSTEAFF; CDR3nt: TGTGCCAGTAGTCTCCCTTCCTGGACTGGGAGCACTGAAGCTTTCTTT
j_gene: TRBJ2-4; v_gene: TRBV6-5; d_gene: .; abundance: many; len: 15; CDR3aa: CASSPSTLAKNIQYF; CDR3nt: TGTGCCAGCAGTCCCTCGACCTTAGCCAAAAACATTCAGTACTTC
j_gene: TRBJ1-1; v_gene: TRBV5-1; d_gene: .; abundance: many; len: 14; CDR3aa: CASSLREGGTEAFF; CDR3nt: TGCGCCAGCAGCTTGCGAGAGGGGGGCACTGAAGCTTTCTTT
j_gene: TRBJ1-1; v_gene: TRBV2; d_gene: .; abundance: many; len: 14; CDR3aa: CASSPNSGRGVAFF; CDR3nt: TGTGCCAGCAGTCCTAATTCAGGACGAGGGGTGGCTTTCTTT
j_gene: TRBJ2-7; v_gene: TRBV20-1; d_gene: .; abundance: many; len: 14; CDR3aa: CSAYPPTGSYEQYF; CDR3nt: TGCAGTGCTTATCCCCCGACAGGCTCCTACGAGCAGTACTTC
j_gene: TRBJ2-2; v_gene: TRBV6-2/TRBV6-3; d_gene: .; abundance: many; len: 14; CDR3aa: CASSRLENTGELFF; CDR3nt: TGTGCCAGCAGCAGACTAGAGAACACCGGGGAGCTGTTTTTT
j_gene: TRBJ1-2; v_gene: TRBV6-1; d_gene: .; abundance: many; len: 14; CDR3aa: CASSEARRDYGYTF; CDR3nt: TGTGCCAGCAGTGAAGCGAGGAGAGACTATGGCTACACCTTC
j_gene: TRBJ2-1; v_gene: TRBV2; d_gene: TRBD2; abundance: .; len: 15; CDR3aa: CWSAVTSGGRDEQFF; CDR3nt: TGTTGGTCTGCAGTGACTAGCGGGGGGCGGGATGAGCAGTTCTTC
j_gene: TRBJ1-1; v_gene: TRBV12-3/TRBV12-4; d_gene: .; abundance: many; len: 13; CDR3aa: CASSARVRTEAFF; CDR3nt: TGTGCCAGCAGCGCCAGGGTCCGCACTGAAGCTTTCTTT
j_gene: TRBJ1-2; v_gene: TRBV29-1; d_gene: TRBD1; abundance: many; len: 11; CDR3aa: CSGGTVYGYTF; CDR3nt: TGCAGCGGCGGGACAGTCTATGGCTACACCTTC
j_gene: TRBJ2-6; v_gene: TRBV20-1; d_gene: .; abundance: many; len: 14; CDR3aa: CSARDSGGANVLTF; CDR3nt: TGCAGTGCTAGAGATAGTGGTGGGGCCAACGTCCTGACTTTC
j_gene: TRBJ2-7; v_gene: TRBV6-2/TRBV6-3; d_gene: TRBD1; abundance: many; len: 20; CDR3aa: CASSYARDREGPYPSYEQYF; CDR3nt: TGTGCCAGCAGTTACGCCAGGGACAGGGAAGGTCCCTATCCGTCCTACGAGCAGTACTTC
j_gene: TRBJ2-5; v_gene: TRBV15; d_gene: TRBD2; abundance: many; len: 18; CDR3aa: CATSRDSRGGPEAETQYF; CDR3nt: TGTGCCACCAGCAGAGATTCTCGGGGGGGGCCCGAGGCGGAGACCCAGTACTTC
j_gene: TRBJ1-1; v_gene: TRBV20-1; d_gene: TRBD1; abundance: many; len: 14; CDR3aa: CSARKGAGGPEAFF; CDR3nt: TGCAGTGCTAGAAAGGGGGCAGGGGGGCCTGAAGCTTTCTTT
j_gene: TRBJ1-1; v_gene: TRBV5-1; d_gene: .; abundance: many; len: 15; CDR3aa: CASSPGGRGNTEAFF; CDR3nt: TGCGCCAGCAGCCCGGGGGGTAGGGGGAACACTGAAGCTTTCTTT
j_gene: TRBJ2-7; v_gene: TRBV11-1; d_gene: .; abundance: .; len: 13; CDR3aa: CASSLSDTYEQYF; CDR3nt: TGTGCCAGCAGCTTGTCAGATACCTACGAGCAGTACTTC
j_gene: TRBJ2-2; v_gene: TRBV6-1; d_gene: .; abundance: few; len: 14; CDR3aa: CASKLGFETGELFF; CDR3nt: TGTGCCAGTAAATTGGGGTTTGAGACCGGGGAGCTGTTTTTT
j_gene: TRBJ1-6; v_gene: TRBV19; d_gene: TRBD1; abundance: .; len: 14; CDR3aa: CASRLDRGNSPLHF; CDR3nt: TGTGCCAGTAGGCTCGACAGGGGGAATTCACCCCTCCACTTT
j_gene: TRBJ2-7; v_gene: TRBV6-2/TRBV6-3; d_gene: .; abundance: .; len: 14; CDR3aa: CASSYNGPPGEQYF; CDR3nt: TGTGCCAGCAGTTACAATGGGCCGCCAGGCGAGCAGTACTTC
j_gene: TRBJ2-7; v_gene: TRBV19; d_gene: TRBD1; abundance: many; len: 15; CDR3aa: CASRPGTGGVHEQYF; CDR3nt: TGTGCCAGTAGGCCGGGGACAGGGGGTGTCCACGAGCAGTACTTC
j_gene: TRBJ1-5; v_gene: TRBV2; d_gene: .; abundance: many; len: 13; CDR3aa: CASRAMPDQPQHF; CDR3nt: TGTGCCAGCAGAGCCATGCCAGATCAGCCCCAGCATTTT
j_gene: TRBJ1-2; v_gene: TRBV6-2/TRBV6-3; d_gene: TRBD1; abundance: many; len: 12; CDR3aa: CASSVQGARYTF; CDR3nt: TGTGCCAGCAGCGTCCAGGGGGCTCGCTACACCTTC
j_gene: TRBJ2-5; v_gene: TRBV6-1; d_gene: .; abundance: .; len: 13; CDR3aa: CASSGGGGKTQYF; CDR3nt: TGTGCCAGCAGTGGGGGGGGCGGGAAGACCCAGTACTTC